This passage covers 23 T cell receptor beta chains from one sample sequenced in a study of cytomegalovirus exposure and HLA in healthy donors. PCR employed 60 Vbeta and 13 Jbeta primers. TCRdb's copy holds only in-frame clones and misses some; the assay was immunoSEQ multiplex PCR. The sample carries roughly 220,000 clones, about 82% recorded once. Specimen: PBMCs. The receptors were sampled from a man aged 25-45 years in good health and CMV-seronegative.

V gene TRBV11-2 combines with J gene TRBJ2-7; TRBD1 agrees at 9 bases. Trimming cost V 4 bases and J 2 bases; bases outside gene matches: 6. Germline lookup yields CDR1 SGHAT and CDR2 FQNNGV. The CDR3 is made up of 15 amino acids. CDR3 nucleotide sequence: TGTGCCAGCAGCTCCAACAGGGGGCACACCTACGAGCAGTACTTC. Its translation is CASSSNRGHTYEQYF.

On this clone itself: The sample holds other DNA sequences that translate to the same CDR3. This chain uses TRBV5-4 with TRBJ2-1; possibly TRBD1 for D (6 bases). Germline assignment: CDR1 SGHNT and CDR2 YYREEE (reference sequence). The CDR3 spans 15 residues. Trimming took 4 bases from V and 0 from J, leaving 11 bases between them. This CDR3 is CASSVDSSSYNEQFF. CDR3 nucleotides: TGTGCCAGCAGCGTGGACAGTAGCTCCTACAATGAGCAGTTCTTC.

The chain links TRBV12-5 to TRBJ1-4; 9 positions agree with TRBD1. CDR3 length: 20 amino acids. Germline CDR1 and CDR2: LGHNT and FRNRAP. V lost 5 bases and J lost 2; bases outside the gene matches: 18. The CDR3 nucleotides read TGTGCTAGTGGTGGACAGTACAGGGGGCGGTGGGGGGGGACTAATGAAAAACTGTTTTTT. Residues: CASGGQYRGRWGGTNEKLFF.

The chain's CDR3 is CASSQVGTSYEQYF. The DNA for the CDR3 is TGTGCCAGCAGCCAAGTAGGGACTAGCTACGAGCAGTACTTC. The chain recombines TRBV14 with TRBJ2-7; the match to TRBD2 covers 8 bases. Losses at the gene ends were 1 base for V and 3 bases for J; bases not matched to a gene: 2. Germline V gene data show CDR1 as SGHDN and CDR2 as FVKESK. The CDR3 covers 14 residues. The full variable domain, completed using reference TRBV14 and TRBJ2-7, is EAGVTQFPSHSVIEKGQTVTLRCDPISGHDNLYWYRRVMGKEIKFLLHFVKESKQDESGMPNNRFLAERTGGTYSTLKVQPAELEDSGVYFCASSQVGTSYEQYFGPGTRLTVT.

The rearrangement links TRBV6-1 to TRBJ1-5; D remains unclear. Trimming removed 4 bases at V and 9 bases at J, with 10 bases between. The CDR3 loop spans 12 amino acids. The V gene's germline CDR1 is MNHNS and CDR2 SASEGT. CDR3 DNA sequence: TGTGCCAGCAGTGCACCAGGAGGGCCCCAGCATTTT. It codes for CASSAPGGPQHF.

The chain joins TRBV7-2 to TRBJ1-1; D uncertain. Germline V CDR1 and CDR2: SGHTA, FQGNSA. V shed 6 bases and J shed 0 bases, with 11 bases lying between them. The CDR3 runs to 14 residues. CDR3 bases: TGTGCCAGCAGGATCGGAGGGATGAACACTGAAGCTTTCTTT. It yields the protein CASRIGGMNTEAFF. Based on the CDR3 plus reference TRBV7-2 and TRBJ1-1, the full variable domain is GAGVSQSPSNKVTEKGKDVELRCDPISGHTALYWYRQSLGQGLEFLIYFQGNSAPDKSGLPSDRFSAERTGGSVSTLTIQRTQQEDSAVYLCASRIGGMNTEAFFGQGTRLTVV.

This clone was counted a single time. This rearrangement joins TRBV29-1 to TRBJ1-2; 8 positions match TRBD1. The V and J ends lost 3 bases and 7 bases, in that order; junction bases with no gene match: 4. CDR3 length: 12 residues. Looked up from germline, CDR1 is SQVTM and CDR2 is ANQGSEA. The CDR3 DNA sequence: TGCAGCGTTGAGGACAGGGTTTTTGGCTACACCTTC. This encodes CSVEDRVFGYTF.

The V and J genes are TRBV5-4 and TRBJ1-1; no clear D gene. Trimming took off 0 bases at V and 0 bases at J, with 6 bases between the two ends. This CDR3 contains 14 residues. Germline CDR1 and CDR2: SGHNT and YYREEE (reference sequence). In DNA form, the CDR3 reads TGTGCCAGCAGCTTGGACACCATGAACACTGAAGCTTTCTTT. Translated, it gives CASSLDTMNTEAFF.

The chain uses TRBV5-1 and TRBJ1-6; D is ambiguous. Trimming removed 4 bases from V and 10 bases from J, with 12 bases in between. CDR3 length equals 13 residues. Germline values: CDR1 SGHRS, CDR2 YFSETQ. CDR3 bases: TGCGCCAGCAGCCCCCTTCGAGGCTCACCCCTCCACTTT. It translates to CASSPLRGSPLHF. The complete variable domain, with remaining parts taken from reference TRBV5-1 and TRBJ1-6, reads KAGVTQTPRYLIKTRGQQVTLSCSPISGHRSVSWYQQTPGQGLQFLFEYFSETQRNKGNFPGRFSGRQFSNSRSEMNVSTLELGDSALYLCASSPLRGSPLHFGNGTRLTVT.

This chain uses TRBV4-2 with TRBJ2-7; the match to TRBD1 covers 9 bases. The CDR3 has 16 residues. Unmatched junction bases numbered 11, after V lost 4 bases and J lost 4 bases. The germline V gene has CDR1 LGHNA and CDR2 YNFKEQ. The CDR3 sequence: CASSLSGQGIGYEQYF. Written as DNA, the CDR3 is TGTGCCAGCAGCCTTAGTGGACAGGGGATAGGATACGAGCAGTACTTC.

This sequence joins TRBV9 and TRBJ2-1; 7 bases line up with TRBD2. CDR3 length: 14 amino acids. The V gene end was trimmed by 4 bases and the J gene end by 7 bases; junction bases not matched to a gene: 8. Germline CDR1 and CDR2: SGDLS and YYNGEE. The CDR3 here is CASSREALMNEQFF. CDR3 sequence (DNA): TGTGCCAGCAGCCGGGAGGCCCTAATGAATGAGCAGTTCTTC.

This clone has a handful of counts. This chain links TRBV28 with TRBJ2-7; tentative D call: TRBD2 (5 bases). V lost 3 bases to trimming and J lost 4 bases, with 7 bases between them. This CDR3 has 12 amino acids. Germline V gene sequence: CDR1 MDHEN, CDR2 SYDVKM. CDR3 loop: CASSFTRYEQYF. CDR3 nucleotides: TGTGCCAGCAGTTTTACTAGATACGAGCAGTACTTC.

The chain combines TRBV5-1 with TRBJ2-1, with 7 bases that match TRBD2. The CDR3 is 15 amino acids. V gave up 3 bases and J gave up 7 bases; unmatched junction bases: 10. Germline V gene data show CDR1 as SGHRS and CDR2 as YFSETQ. In DNA, the CDR3 is TGCGCCAGCAGCTACGGGGGGACCCCTTGGAATGAGCAGTTCTTC. Its translation is CASSYGGTPWNEQFF.

The rearrangement joins TRBV9 to TRBJ1-2; D might be TRBD1 (6 bases). Germline CDR1 SGDLS, CDR2 YYNGEE. Trimming cost V 4 bases and J 1 base, with 14 bases left between them. This CDR3 has 15 residues. The CDR3 sequence is CASSPSTGLNYGYTF. The CDR3 DNA is TGTGCCAGCAGCCCCTCTACAGGGCTTAACTATGGCTACACCTTC.

The chain joins TRBV9 to TRBJ2-7; tentatively, D is TRBD2 (5 bases). CDR1 and CDR2 (germline): SGDLS, YYNGEE. The CDR3 spans 14 residues. Trimming took 0 bases from V and 4 from J, leaving 11 bases between them. The CDR3 protein is CASSVAEGGYEQYF. CDR3 DNA sequence: TGTGCCAGCAGCGTAGCAGAGGGTGGGTACGAGCAGTACTTC. The variable domain in full, completed from reference TRBV9 and TRBJ2-7, reads DSGVTQTPKHLITATGQRVTLRCSPRSGDLSVYWYQQSLDQGLQFLIQYYNGEERAKGNILERFSAQQFPDLHSELNLSSLELGDSALYFCASSVAEGGYEQYFGPGTRLTVT.

The CDR3 nucleotides read TGCGCCAGCAGCTTGGAGGGACAGAACAATCAGCCCCAGCATTTT. It is translated as CASSLEGQNNQPQHF. The chain combines TRBV5-1 with TRBJ1-5; 7 bases are a match to TRBD1. V lost 0 bases, J lost 3 bases, and 3 bases stayed unmatched. The V gene's germline CDR1 is SGHRS and CDR2 YFSETQ. There are 15 residues in the CDR3.

This clone was seen only once. This chain links TRBV11-2 with TRBJ1-1; 11 bases agree with TRBD1. CDR3 length equals 16 residues. Germline-derived CDR1 and CDR2 are SGHAT and FQNNGV. With 5 bases clipped from V and 2 bases from J, the junction kept 7 bases outside the gene matches. The CDR3 nucleotides are TGTGCCAGCAGCCAAAGGACAGGGGGCGGCAACACTGAAGCTTTCTTT. This sequence encodes CASSQRTGGGNTEAFF.

This chain joins TRBV2 and TRBJ2-3, with 9 bases matching TRBD1. The J segment lost 3 bases and the V segment lost 6 bases, leaving 7 bases of the junction unmatched. This CDR3 has 15 amino acids. Germline V CDR1 and CDR2: SNHLY, FYNNEI. CDR3 protein: CASSQDRGGTDTQYF. Here the CDR3 DNA reads TGTGCCAGCAGCCAGGACAGGGGAGGGACAGATACGCAGTATTTT.

V usage is TRBV13 and J usage is TRBJ2-7; possibly TRBD1 for D (5 bases). The germline V gene encodes CDR1 PRHDT and CDR2 FYEKMQ (reference sequence). The CDR3 contains 15 residues. Trimming pared 5 bases from V and 4 bases from J, leaving 18 bases between. CDR3 nucleotides: TGTGCCAGCAGCCCAGGCGGTGCAGGGCGGTACGAGCAGTACTTC. Translating gives CASSPGGAGRYEQYF.

V is TRBV2 and J is TRBJ2-7, with 9 nucleotides matching TRBD1. This CDR3 region has 14 residues. Germline values: CDR1 SNHLY, CDR2 FYNNEI. With 6 bases clipped from V and 2 bases from J, the junction kept 5 bases outside the gene matches. This chain's CDR3 is CASREQGATYEQYF. CDR3 DNA: TGTGCCAGCAGGGAACAGGGGGCAACCTACGAGCAGTACTTC.

This clone showed up just once. J is TRBJ1-1 and V is TRBV28; 7 bases are a match to TRBD1. This CDR3 is built from 16 residues. J gave up 4 bases and V 6 bases, and 14 bases lay outside the gene matches. The germline gives CDR1 MDHEN, CDR2 SYDVKM. The CDR3 spells CASRLRDSRLATEAFF. In DNA, the CDR3 is TGTGCCAGCAGGCTACGGGACAGCCGTCTGGCCACTGAAGCTTTCTTT.

The J gene is TRBJ1-1, the V gene TRBV7-2; 9 bases are a match to TRBD1. V shed 7 bases and J 1 base; nucleotides not matched to a gene: 7. Germline CDR1 and CDR2: SGHTA and FQGNSA. The CDR3 extends over 15 amino acids. The CDR3 here is CASNPRQGGNTEAFF. Written as DNA, the CDR3 is TGTGCCAGCAACCCAAGACAGGGGGGGAACACTGAAGCTTTCTTT.

The rearrangement uses TRBV5-6 and TRBJ2-7; 10 bases are a match to TRBD1. Germline V lookup: CDR1 SGHDT, CDR2 YYEEEE. There are 16 residues in the CDR3. J was trimmed by 5 bases and V by 2 bases; bases with no gene match: 10. DNA of the CDR3: TGTGCCAGCAGCTTTTACCTCGGGACAGGGGCCCACGAGCAGTACTTC. This gives the protein CASSFYLGTGAHEQYF.